The rows below give T cell receptor beta chains drawn from one sample of a study of a mutant IDH1 vaccine in newly diagnosed glioma. Their recognized antigens are unknown. The protocol was immunoSEQ multiplex PCR, while the TCRdb copy is restricted to in-frame clones and leaves out a portion. The sample has 25,000 to 30,000 clones; 65% to 85% are singletons. The sequences come from PBMCs, collected from a glioma patient whose treatment included an IDH1 peptide vaccine. The source of these receptors is a man between 40 and 49 years old with glioma. The CDR3 runs from the conserved cysteine through the conserved F or W. D genes are given only for firm matches. Where a row states a size, it is once, few, many or the class of an expanded clone; other rows omit it.

j_call | clone_size | d_call | v_call | cdr3_nt | cdr3_aa
TRBJ1-5 | . | . | TRBV19 | TGTGCCAGTAGGGGTGGTCAGGGGCGCAATCAGCCCCAGCATTTT | CASRGGQGRNQPQHF
TRBJ2-1 | . | TRBD1 | TRBV19 | TGTGCCAGCAGCAGGGACAGTACTTGGGATGAGCAGTTCTTC | CASSRDSTWDEQFF
TRBJ1-5 | medium-sized | . | TRBV30 | TGTGCCTGGAGTTATAGCGATCAGCCCCAGCATTTT | CAWSYSDQPQHF
TRBJ1-4 | few | . | TRBV5-1 | TGCGCCAGCAGCCGGGAGGGACGGGAAAAACTGTTTTTT | CASSREGREKLFF
TRBJ1-1 | few | . | TRBV27 | TGTGCCAGCAGTCCACAGGGAAACACTGAAGCTTTCTTT | CASSPQGNTEAFF
TRBJ2-1 | . | . | TRBV4-2 | TGTGCCAGCAGCCAAGAAAGGGGTCTGGGGGATGAGCAGTTCTTC | CASSQERGLGDEQFF
TRBJ1-4 | . | . | TRBV27 | TGTGCCAGCATTATATATCCCTACGGGGGGAGGTCGGCTAATGAAAAACTGTTTTTT | CASIIYPYGGRSANEKLFF
TRBJ1-5 | few | . | TRBV19 | TGTGCCAGTAGTGTCGCACATCGGGAACAGCCCCAGCATTTT | CASSVAHREQPQHF
TRBJ1-1 | once | . | TRBV6-5 | TGTGCCAGCAGTTACTTGTCCAGGAACACTGAAGCTTTCTTT | CASSYLSRNTEAFF
TRBJ2-3 | . | . | TRBV11-3 | TGTGCCAGCAGCTTAGGAGATACGCAGTATTTT | CASSLGDTQYF
TRBJ1-5 | few | . | TRBV5-4 | TGTGCCAGCAGCTTCGGGAGCAATCAGCCCCAGCATTTT | CASSFGSNQPQHF
TRBJ2-1 | . | TRBD2 | TRBV28 | TGTGCCAGCGTTTTACAGCTAGCGGGAGTGAGTCCGCGGCAAAAGTTCTTC | CASVLQLAGVSPRQKFF
TRBJ2-2 | . | . | TRBV15 | TGTGCCACCAGCAGTGAGTTCACCGGGGAGCTGTTTTTT | CATSSEFTGELFF
TRBJ2-3 | . | TRBD2 | TRBV4-1 | TGCGCCAGCAGCACTCCTCCCGCGACTAGCGGGAGCTTCACAGATACGCAGTATTTT | CASSTPPATSGSFTDTQYF
TRBJ2-1 | . | . | TRBV28 | TGTGCCAGCAGTTTAGGAAAAGAGCTTTACAATGAGCAGTTCTTC | CASSLGKELYNEQFF
TRBJ2-3 | few | . | TRBV5-1 | TGCGCCAGCAGCCCCGGGGACGGAGGAGGCACAGATACGCAGTATTTT | CASSPGDGGGTDTQYF
TRBJ1-2 | . | TRBD1 | TRBV2 | TGTGCCAGCAGTGGGCCGGGACAGGGGGCCTCTGGCTACACCTTC | CASSGPGQGASGYTF
TRBJ2-1 | . | . | TRBV7-2 | TGTGCCAGCAGCGACTACAATGAGCAGTTCTTC | CASSDYNEQFF
TRBJ1-2 | . | TRBD1 | TRBV11-2 | TGTGCCAGCAGCCCAGGGGGCGGCCTCACCCTCACCTATGGCTACACCTTC | CASSPGGGLTLTYGYTF
TRBJ1-5 | . | . | TRBV4-2 | TGTGCCAGCAGCCAAGGCCTTTATAGCAATCAGCCCCAGCATTTT | CASSQGLYSNQPQHF
TRBJ2-3 | . | . | TRBV27 | TGTGCCAGCGAGGGGACCTTGTCGGATACGCAGTATTTT | CASEGTLSDTQYF
TRBJ1-5 | . | . | TRBV15 | TGTGCCACCAGCAGGGGGGGGCAGGGCAATCAGCCCCAGCATTTT | CATSRGGQGNQPQHF
TRBJ1-1 | . | . | TRBV7-2 | TGTGCCAGCAGCCGACTCGGGGCAGTGGGCACTGAAGCTTTCTTT | CASSRLGAVGTEAFF
TRBJ1-4 | . | . | TRBV7-2 | TGTGCCAGCAGCTTAGGGGTGGGTGCGAGTTTAAATGAAAAACTGTTTTTT | CASSLGVGASLNEKLFF
TRBJ2-7 | . | . | TRBV6-1 | TGTGCCAGCAGGAGTCAAGCCGTAGTAAGCTACGAGCAGTACTTC | CASRSQAVVSYEQYF
TRBJ1-5 | few | . | TRBV6-5 | TGTGCCAGCGGGAATTCCAATCAGCCCCAGCATTTT | CASGNSNQPQHF
TRBJ2-3 | few | TRBD2 | TRBV18 | TGTGCCAGCTCTCCGCCCGGGACTAGCGGCACAGATACGCAGTATTTT | CASSPPGTSGTDTQYF
TRBJ2-5 | . | . | TRBV7-7 | TGTGCCAGCAGCTTCGCAGGAGAGACCCAGTACTTC | CASSFAGETQYF
TRBJ2-2 | . | TRBD2 | TRBV9 | TGTGCCAGCAGCGAGGCCCCGGGACTAGTCAACTTTGGTTCCGGGGAGCTGTTTTTT | CASSEAPGLVNFGSGELFF
TRBJ2-3 | . | . | TRBV10-1 | TGCGCCAGCAGTGTTCGGGAGAACCCAGATACGCAGTATTTT | CASSVRENPDTQYF
TRBJ2-3 | . | TRBD1 | TRBV27 | TGTGCCAGCAGCTCCGGGACAGCACGCACAGATACGCAGTATTTT | CASSSGTARTDTQYF
TRBJ2-1 | . | . | TRBV6-1 | TGTGCCAGCAGTGACAGGGGGACTGTCGCCTACAATGAGCAGTTCTTC | CASSDRGTVAYNEQFF
TRBJ2-5 | . | TRBD2 | TRBV7-7 | TGTGCCAGCAGCGCCTTACTAGCGGGAGGGGAGACCCAGTACTTC | CASSALLAGGETQYF
TRBJ1-5 | once | . | TRBV18 | TGTGCCAGCTCACCACCGGGGCCTAGCAATCAGCCCCAGCATTTT | CASSPPGPSNQPQHF
TRBJ2-1 | . | TRBD1 | TRBV10-2 | TGCGCCAGCTCAGGGGGCCATGAGCAGTTCTTC | CASSGGHEQFF
TRBJ2-1 | . | . | TRBV19 | TGTGCCAGTAGTAACCTTGAGGGGGGCGTCGTAAGGAATGAGCAGTTCTTC | CASSNLEGGVVRNEQFF